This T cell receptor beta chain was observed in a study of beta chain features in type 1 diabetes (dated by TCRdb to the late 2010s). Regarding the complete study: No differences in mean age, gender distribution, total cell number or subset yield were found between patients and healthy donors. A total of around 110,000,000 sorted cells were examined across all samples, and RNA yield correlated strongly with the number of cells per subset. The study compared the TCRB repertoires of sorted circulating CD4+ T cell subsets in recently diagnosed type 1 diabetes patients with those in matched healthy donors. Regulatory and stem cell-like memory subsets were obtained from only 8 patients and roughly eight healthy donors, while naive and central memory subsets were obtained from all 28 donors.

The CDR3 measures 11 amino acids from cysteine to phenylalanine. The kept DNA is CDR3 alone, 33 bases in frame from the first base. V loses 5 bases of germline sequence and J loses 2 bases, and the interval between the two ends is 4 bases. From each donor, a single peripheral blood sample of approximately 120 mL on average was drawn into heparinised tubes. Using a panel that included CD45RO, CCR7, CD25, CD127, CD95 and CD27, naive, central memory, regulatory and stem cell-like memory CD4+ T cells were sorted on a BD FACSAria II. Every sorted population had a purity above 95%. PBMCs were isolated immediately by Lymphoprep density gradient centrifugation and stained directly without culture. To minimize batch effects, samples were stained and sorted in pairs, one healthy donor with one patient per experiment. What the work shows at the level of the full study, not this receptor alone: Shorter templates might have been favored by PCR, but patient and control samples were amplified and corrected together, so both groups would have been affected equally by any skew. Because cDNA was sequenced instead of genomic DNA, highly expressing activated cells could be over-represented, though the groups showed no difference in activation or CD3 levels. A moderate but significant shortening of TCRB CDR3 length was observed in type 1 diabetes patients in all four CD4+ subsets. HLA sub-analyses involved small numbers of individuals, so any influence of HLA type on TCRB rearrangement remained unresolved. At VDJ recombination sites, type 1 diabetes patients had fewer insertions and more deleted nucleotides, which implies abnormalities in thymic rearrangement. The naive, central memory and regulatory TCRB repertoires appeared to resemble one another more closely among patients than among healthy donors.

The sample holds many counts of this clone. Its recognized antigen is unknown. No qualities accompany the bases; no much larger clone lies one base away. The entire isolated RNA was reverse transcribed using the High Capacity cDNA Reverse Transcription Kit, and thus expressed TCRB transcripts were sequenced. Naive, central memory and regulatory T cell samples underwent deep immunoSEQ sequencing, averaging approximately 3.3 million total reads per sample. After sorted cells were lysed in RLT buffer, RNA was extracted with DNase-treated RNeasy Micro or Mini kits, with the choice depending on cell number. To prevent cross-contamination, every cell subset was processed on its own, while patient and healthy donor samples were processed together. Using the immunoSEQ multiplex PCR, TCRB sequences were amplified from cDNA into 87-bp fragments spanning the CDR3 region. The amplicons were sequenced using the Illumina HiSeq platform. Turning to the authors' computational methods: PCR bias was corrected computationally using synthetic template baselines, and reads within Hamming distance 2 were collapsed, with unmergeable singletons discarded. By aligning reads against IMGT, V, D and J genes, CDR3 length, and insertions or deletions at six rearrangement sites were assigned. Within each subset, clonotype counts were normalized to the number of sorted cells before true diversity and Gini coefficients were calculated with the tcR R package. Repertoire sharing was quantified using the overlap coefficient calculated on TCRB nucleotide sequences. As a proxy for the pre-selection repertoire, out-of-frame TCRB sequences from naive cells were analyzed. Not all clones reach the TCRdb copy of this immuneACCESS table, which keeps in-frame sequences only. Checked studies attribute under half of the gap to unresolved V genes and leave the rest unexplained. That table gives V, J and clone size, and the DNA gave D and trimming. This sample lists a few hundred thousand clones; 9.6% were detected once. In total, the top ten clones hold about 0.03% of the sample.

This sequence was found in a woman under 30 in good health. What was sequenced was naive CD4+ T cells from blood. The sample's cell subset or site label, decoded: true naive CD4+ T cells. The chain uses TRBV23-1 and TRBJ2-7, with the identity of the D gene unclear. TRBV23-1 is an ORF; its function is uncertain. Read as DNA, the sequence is TGCGCCAGCAGTTCAGCCTACGAGCAGTACTTC. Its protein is CASSSAYEQYF.